The 20 T cell receptor beta chains given below trace back to one sample, sequenced in a study of T cells in Graves' hyperthyroidism and ophthalmopathy. It was RNA transcripts that yielded the amplified TCR beta CDR3 regions. A set of HTBI primers served as the primers for a first-round RT-PCR of the TCR CDR3. Each CDR3 protein gets one entry after TCRdb re-called the multiplex PCR reads with MiXCR. The table includes about 400,000 distinct CDR3 sequences, about 14% detected once. What was sequenced was blood. These receptors were collected from a woman aged 25-40 years with Graves' ophthalmopathy.

This clonotype was detected many times. The chain couples TRBV7-9 to TRBJ2-3; TRBD1 agrees at 9 bases. Germline V gives CDR1 SEHNR, CDR2 FQNEAQ (reference sequence). This CDR3 contains 18 residues. V trimming: 4 bases; J trimming: 0 bases; junction bases outside the gene matches: 11. The CDR3 protein is CASSYTGGDGFSTDTQYF. The CDR3 coding sequence is TGTGCCAGCAGCTATACAGGGGGCGACGGATTTAGCACAGATACGCAGTATTTT.

As to this clonotype: Germline and junction disagree at one end, which may indicate a read error. V and J are TRBV7-6 and TRBJ1-2; tentative D call: TRBD1 (5 bases). The CDR3 length is 14 residues. Germline loops: CDR1 SGHVS, CDR2 FNYEAQ. The CDR3 here is CASSLYKRGDGHTF. The CDR3 DNA reads TGTGCCAGCAGCCTATACAAGAGAGGGGATGGCCACACCTTC. Looking up the rest from reference TRBV7-6 and TRBJ1-2 gives the full variable domain: GAGVSQSPRYKVTKRGQDVALRCDPISGHVSLYWYRQALGQGPEFLTYFNYEAQQDKSGLPNDRFSAERPEGSISTLTIQRTEQRDSAMYRCASSLYKRGDGHTFGSGTRLTVV.

V and J are TRBV6-1 and TRBJ1-4; possible D gene TRBD1, 5 bases. Trimming took off 3 bases at V and 8 bases at J, with 10 bases between the two ends. CDR1 is MNHNS, CDR2 SASEGT, per germline. The CDR3 has 13 residues. The CDR3 sequence is CASSDRWGEKLFF. In nucleotides, the CDR3 is TGTGCCAGCAGTGACAGGTGGGGCGAAAAACTGTTTTTT.

A note on this clonotype: This may stem from a read error, because a much larger clone lies one nucleotide away. The chain carries TRBV2 and TRBJ2-1; D not certain. Germline V CDR1 and CDR2: SNHLY, FYNNEI. The CDR3 loop spans 12 amino acids. CDR3 nucleotides: TGTGCCAGCAGCGCCGTCCGCAATGAGCAGCTCTTC. Translating gives CASSAVRNEQLF. The entire variable domain, with the rest obtained from reference TRBV2 and TRBJ2-1, is as follows: EPEVTQTPSHQVTQMGQEVILRCVPISNHLYFYWYRQILGQKVEFLVSFYNNEISEKSEIFDDQFSVERPDGSNFTLKIRSTKLEDSAMYFCASSAVRNEQLFGPGTRLTVL.

This clonotype occurred many times. This chain uses TRBV5-1 with TRBJ2-2, with 7 bases matching TRBD1. This CDR3 has 16 amino acids. With 0 bases clipped from V and 2 bases from J, the junction kept 4 bases outside the gene matches. Germline V gene sequence: CDR1 SGHRS, CDR2 YFSETQ. CDR3 region: CASSLDRGPNTGELFF. CDR3 bases: TGCGCCAGCAGCTTGGACAGGGGCCCCAACACCGGGGAGCTGTTTTTT.

The sample holds many counts of this clonotype. The gene calls are TRBV6-1 and TRBJ2-3, with no clear D. Per germline, CDR1 MNHNS and CDR2 SASEGT. The CDR3 contains 15 residues. Trimming left V 1 base short and J 6 bases short, with 14 bases between. CDR3 sequence reads: CASSEGLLLVDTQYF. The CDR3 bases are TGTGCCAGCAGTGAAGGACTCTTACTCGTGGATACGCAGTATTTT.

At least ten counts were recorded for this clonotype. The chain carries TRBV12-3 or TRBV12-4 and TRBJ1-2; D is perhaps TRBD1 (5 bases). Trimming removed 0 bases at V and 8 bases at J, with 13 bases between. The CDR3 has 14 amino acids. The DNA for the CDR3 is TGTGCCAGCAGTTTAGCGCTTCGGGCAGGGGGCTACACCTTC. Its protein is CASSLALRAGGYTF.

At least ten counts were recorded for this clonotype. The chain carries TRBV3-1 and TRBJ1-5; D might be TRBD1 (6 bases). Germline loops: CDR1 LGHDT, CDR2 YNNKEL (reference sequence). Trimming stripped 4 bases from V and 5 bases from J, with 15 bases between. The CDR3 is made up of 15 amino acids. The CDR3 DNA follows: TGTGCCAGCAGCCCCGGGACAACTAATGATCAGCCCCAGCATTTT. This sequence encodes CASSPGTTNDQPQHF.

Ten or more counts support this clonotype. The genes are TRBV2 and TRBJ2-3; unclear D gene. Germline assignment: CDR1 SNHLY and CDR2 FYNNEI. CDR3 size: 13 residues. V lost 6 bases to trimming and J lost 3 bases, with 10 bases between them. CDR3 sequence reads: CASSELFTDTQYF. DNA of the CDR3: TGTGCCAGCAGCGAGTTATTTACAGATACGCAGTATTTT.

In this sample, this clonotype turned up many times. The rearrangement joins TRBV20-1 to TRBJ2-7, with TRBD2 matching 14 bases. Germline assignment: CDR1 DFQATT and CDR2 SNEGSKA (reference sequence). V gave up 6 bases and J gave up 0 bases; unmatched junction bases: 7. The CDR3 extends over 16 amino acids. This chain's CDR3 is CSAQGLAGDLSYEQYF. DNA of the CDR3: TGCAGTGCACAGGGACTAGCGGGGGACCTCTCCTACGAGCAGTACTTC.

Worth noting for this clonotype: Just one base apart from a much larger clone, this may be a read error. The chain has TRBV2 and TRBJ2-3; TRBD1 matches at 7 bases. The CDR3 totals 16 residues. V lost 9 bases to trimming and J lost 3 bases; unmatched junction nucleotides: 15. The germline V gene has CDR1 SNHLY and CDR2 FYNNEI. The CDR3 protein is CARGGSTGLETDTQYF. The DNA of the CDR3 is TGTGCCAGAGGAGGATCGACAGGGTTGGAGACAGATACGCAGTATTTT.

This clonotype was observed at least ten times. The chain employs TRBV2 and TRBJ1-5; weak D call: TRBD1 (6 bases). The CDR3 length is 16 residues. The germline gives CDR1 SNHLY, CDR2 FYNNEI. With 4 bases removed from V and 6 bases from J, the gap between germline ends came to 19 bases. CDR3 in DNA: TGTGCCAGCAGTGCTAGGGCGGCCAGGGGCGGTCAGCCCCAGCATTTT. It yields the protein CASSARAARGGQPQHF.

This clonotype was detected ten times or more. The chain has TRBV28 and TRBJ2-5, with D uncertain. Germline-derived CDR1 and CDR2 are MDHEN and SYDVKM. The CDR3 has 11 residues. Trimming took off 3 bases at V and 7 bases at J, with 6 bases between the two ends. CDR3: CASSFGRTQYF. CDR3 bases: TGTGCCAGCAGTTTTGGGCGGACCCAGTACTTC.

This clonotype was picked up many times. The chain is built from TRBV27 and TRBJ2-7; tentative D call: TRBD1 (6 bases). Germline CDR1 reads MNHEY; CDR2 reads SMNVEV (reference sequence). Deletions cut 6 bases from V and 2 bases from J, with 11 bases between. The CDR3 totals 13 residues. CDR3: CASSRGPTYEQYF. CDR3 coding DNA: TGTGCCAGCAGCAGGGGTCCAACCTACGAGCAGTACTTC.

This clonotype appeared many times. The chain combines TRBV3-1 with TRBJ2-2; 12 bases are a match to TRBD1. The V gene's germline CDR1 is LGHDT and CDR2 YNNKEL (reference sequence). V was pared by 11 bases and J by 1 base, with 8 bases of the junction left unmatched. The CDR3 runs 16 residues. CDR3 in amino acids: CASERDRGLNTGELFF. Written as DNA, the CDR3 is TGTGCCTCCGAGAGGGACAGGGGGCTGAACACCGGGGAGCTGTTTTTT.

As for this clonotype: This clone may be a read error of a much larger clone one base away. The rearrangement joins TRBV9 to TRBJ2-5; D remains ambiguous. The CDR3 is made up of 13 amino acids. From germline, CDR1 is SGDLS and CDR2 YYNGEE. CDR3 in DNA: TGTGCCAGCCGCGTAGACCTCCAAGAGACCCAGTACTTC. As protein: CASRVDLQETQYF. Using reference TRBV9 and TRBJ2-5 for the parts outside the CDR3, the full variable domain is DSGVTQTPKHLITATGQRVTLRCSPRSGDLSVYWYQQSLDQGLQFLIQYYNGEERAKGNILERFSAQQFPDLHSELNLSSLELGDSALYFCASRVDLQETQYFGPGTRLLVL.

In its sample, this clonotype was seen many times. The chain is built from TRBV20-1 and TRBJ1-1; D uncertain. The CDR3 is 11 amino acids. Germline V gene lookup returns CDR1 DFQATT and CDR2 SNEGSKA (reference sequence). V dropped 3 bases and J dropped 5 bases, with 7 bases sitting between them. CDR3 nucleotides: TGCAGTGCTAGGGACCGTACTGAAGCTTTCTTT. This translates into CSARDRTEAFF.

This clonotype showed up many times. The J gene is TRBJ2-7, the V gene TRBV20-1, with 7 bases lining up with TRBD1. Losses at the gene ends were 7 bases for V and 4 bases for J; bases not matched to a gene: 10. The CDR3 runs 13 residues. CDR1 and CDR2 (germline): DFQATT, SNEGSKA (reference sequence). In DNA, the CDR3 is TGCAGTGTTAAGACAGGGTCGGATTACGAGCAGTACTTC. Protein product: CSVKTGSDYEQYF.

This clonotype has a handful of counts. The chain has TRBV5-4 and TRBJ2-2; perhaps TRBD2 as D (5 bases). CDR1 is SGHNT and CDR2 is YYREEE in the germline V gene (reference sequence). The CDR3 has 13 amino acids. V was pared by 4 bases and J by 6 bases, with 10 bases between. The CDR3 DNA follows: TGTGCCAGCAGCCCGGACTTGGCCGGGGAGCTGTTTTTT. This translates into CASSPDLAGELFF. Variable domain in full (rest from reference TRBV5-4 and TRBJ2-2): ETGVTQSPTHLIKTRGQQVTLRCSSQSGHNTVSWYQQALGQGPQFIFQYYREEENGRGNFPPRFSGLQFPNYSSELNVNALELDDSALYLCASSPDLAGELFFGEGSRLTVL.

There are many counts of this clonotype. The V call is TRBV2, the J call TRBJ2-5, with 9 bases matching TRBD1. Germline-derived CDR1 and CDR2 are SNHLY and FYNNEI. The length of the CDR3 is 15 residues. With 8 bases clipped from V and 2 bases from J, the junction kept 9 bases outside the gene matches. CDR3 sequence: CASLLGDREQETQYF. Written as DNA, the CDR3 is TGTGCCAGCTTACTAGGGGACAGGGAGCAAGAGACCCAGTACTTC.